This paragraph covers one T cell receptor (beta chain) sequence. Only a few counts were recorded for this clone. The target of this receptor is not known. No base quality information exists; no much larger clone differs at one position. Library preparation employed the immunoSEQ multiplex PCR assay. TCRdb took over this immuneACCESS table, retaining in-frame rearrangements with V and J assigned. Such tables are incomplete; in checked studies, under half of the missing clones stem from an unresolved V gene, and the remainder is unexplained. In this sample the table shows about 79,000 clones, approximately 80% of which occur a single time. The ten biggest clones cover less than 6.5% of the sample. The germline V gene (reference sequence) gives CDR1 as GTSNPN and CDR2 as SVGIG. The CDR3 holds 14 amino acids from the cysteine to the phenylalanine. The read is trimmed to its CDR3 DNA, 42 bases read in frame from base 1. The trim is 3 bases for V and 4 bases for J, with a gap of 15 bases between the germline ends.

For every enrolled patient, mismatch repair deficiency was confirmed by either polymerase chain reaction or immunohistochemistry. A few patients who responded to pembrolizumab therapy underwent TCR sequencing. The phase II trial prospectively evaluated PD-1 blockade with pembrolizumab in advanced mismatch repair-deficient cancers, independent of tissue of origin. Peripheral blood T cell samples were serially collected before and at multiple times after PD-1 blockade was started. Blood sampling times were expressed in weeks after the first pembrolizumab dose. The data originate from a study of PD-1 blockade in mismatch repair-deficient tumors (dated 2017 in TCRdb). As for the study more broadly: Between late 2013 and late 2016, roughly 84 consecutive patients with approximately 12 mismatch repair-deficient cancer types, all previously treated and progressing, were enrolled in the trial. Deep sequencing of TCR CDR3 regions was used to track tumor-associated T cell clones in peripheral blood of patients responding to PD-1 blockade. What the authors observed across the whole study: After pembrolizumab, tumor-resident clones, which were often undetectable in blood before treatment, expanded rapidly and then contracted, generally ahead of radiologic responses.

This chain is built from TRBV30 and TRBJ1-2; the best D guess is TRBD1, with 5 bases matching. The receptor comes from an adult with mismatch repair-deficient cancer. The input for sequencing was peripheral blood, taken 44 weeks after starting pembrolizumab. The CDR3 protein sequence reads: CAWRGRLGTYGYTF. The DNA sequence is as follows: TGTGCCTGGAGGGGACGACTAGGTACCTATGGCTACACCTTC.